The 6 T cell receptor beta chains below were found in one sample sequenced in a study of OX40 agonist ivuxolimab in advanced cancers. Profiling relied on immunoSEQ multiplex PCR, and the TCRdb table lists in-frame clones only, not all of them. This sample has under 75,000 clones, with approximately 83% found just once. The sequences come from CD4+ or CD8+ T cells sorted from blood, collected in a trial of the OX40 agonist ivuxolimab. The source is an adult with an advanced solid tumor such as melanoma, head and neck, liver or kidney cancer.

The rearrangement joins TRBV7-6 to TRBJ1-2; 9 nucleotides agree with TRBD1. CDR3 size: 15 residues. Germline trimming cut 7 bases from V and 1 base from J; bases unmatched to any gene: 7. CDR1 SGHVS and CDR2 FNYEAQ come from the germline V gene. The CDR3 DNA reads as TGTGCCAGCACCCCGGGGACAGGGCTTAACTATGGCTACACCTTC. Amino acids: CASTPGTGLNYGYTF.

The chain recombines TRBV28 with TRBJ2-7, with TRBD2 matching over 13 bases. The V and J ends lost 8 bases and 7 bases, in that order; junction bases with no gene match: 2. CDR1 MDHEN and CDR2 SYDVKM come from the germline V gene. The length of the CDR3 is 12 residues. CDR3: CASLGLAGEQYF. The CDR3 coding sequence is TGTGCCAGCCTGGGACTAGCGGGGGAGCAGTACTTC.

The chain carries TRBV7-2 and TRBJ2-3; TRBD2 agrees at 7 bases. CDR3 length: 18 amino acids. Germline trimming cut 2 bases from V and 2 bases from J; bases unmatched to any gene: 13. Germline CDR1 reads SGHTA; CDR2 reads FQGNSA. The CDR3 region is CASSLSAASGAITDTQYF. The CDR3 region has the DNA TGTGCCAGCAGCTTAAGCGCGGCTAGCGGAGCAATCACAGATACGCAGTATTTT.

This chain joins TRBV4-3 and TRBJ2-7, with D possibly matching TRBD2 (7 bases). This CDR3 has 15 amino acids. Germline V lookup: CDR1 LGHNA, CDR2 YSLEER. Trimming cost V 4 bases and J 5 bases, with 18 bases left between them. The chain's CDR3 is CASSPKLGGGHEQYF. CDR3 DNA sequence: TGCGCCAGCAGCCCCAAGCTTGGGGGGGGGCACGAGCAGTACTTC.

This clone has just a few counts. The CDR3: CASSTQGAGQPQHF. DNA for the CDR3: TGTGCCAGCAGTACTCAGGGAGCCGGTCAGCCCCAGCATTTT. The chain recombines TRBV27 with TRBJ1-5, with D tentatively TRBD1 (5 bases). In germline, CDR1 is MNHEY, CDR2 SMNVEV (reference sequence). V was trimmed by 5 bases and J by 6 bases, leaving 14 bases between them. The CDR3 has 14 residues.

The chain links TRBV5-4 to TRBJ1-1; 9 positions match TRBD1. The germline V gene has CDR1 SGHNT and CDR2 YYREEE (reference sequence). CDR3 length: 13 residues. Germline trimming cut 0 bases from V and 9 bases from J; bases unmatched to any gene: 3. DNA for the CDR3: TGTGCCAGCAGCTTGGGAGGGACAGGGAAAGCTTTCTTT. Translation: CASSLGGTGKAFF.